This T cell receptor beta chain is drawn from a study of T cells in Graves' hyperthyroidism and ophthalmopathy. It was considered stable Graves' hyperthyroidism when ophthalmopathy did not progress within 18 months. This clonotype showed up just a few times. Trimming cost V 7 bases and J 0 bases, with 13 bases left between them. Germline V CDR1 and CDR2: MNHEY, SMNVEV (reference sequence). The CDR3 is 14 residues long. The investigators amplified TCR beta CDR3 regions from RNA transcripts. With the HTBI primer set, the TCR CDR3 went through a first round of RT-PCR. TCRdb passed the multiplex PCR reads through MiXCR, listing each CDR3 protein once. The sample yields fewer than 750,000 distinct CDR3 sequences, about half seen once.

Sequenced sample: peripheral blood or thyroid tissue (not recorded which). The TCR was taken from a woman aged 18-30 years with Graves' hyperthyroidism. This chain connects TRBV27 to TRBJ2-7, with D unresolved. This CDR3 is CASKQRPISYEQYF. In nucleotides, the CDR3 is TGTGCCAGCAAGCAGCGCCCGATCTCCTACGAGCAGTACTTC.